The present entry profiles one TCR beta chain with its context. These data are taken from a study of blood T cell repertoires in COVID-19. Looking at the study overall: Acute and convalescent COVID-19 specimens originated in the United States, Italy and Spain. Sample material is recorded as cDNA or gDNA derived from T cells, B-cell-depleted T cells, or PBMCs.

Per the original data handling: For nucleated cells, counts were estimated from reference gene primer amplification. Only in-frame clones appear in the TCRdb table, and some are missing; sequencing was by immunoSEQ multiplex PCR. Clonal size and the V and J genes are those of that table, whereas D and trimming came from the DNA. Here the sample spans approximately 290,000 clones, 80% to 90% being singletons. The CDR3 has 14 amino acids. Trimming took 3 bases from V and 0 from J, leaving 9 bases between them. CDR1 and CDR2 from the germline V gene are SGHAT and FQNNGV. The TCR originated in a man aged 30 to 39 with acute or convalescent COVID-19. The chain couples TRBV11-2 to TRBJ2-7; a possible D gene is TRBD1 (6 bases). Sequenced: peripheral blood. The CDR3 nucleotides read TGTGCCAGCAGCTTGGACAGAAGCTCCTACGAGCAGTACTTC. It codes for CASSLDRSSYEQYF.